A selection of T cell receptor beta chains follows, all from one sample in a study of Graves' ophthalmopathy and Graves' hyperthyroidism. TCRdb re-derived calls from the multiplex PCR reads in MiXCR, one entry per CDR3 protein. Of approximately 210,000 distinct CDR3 sequences listed, less than 30% are singletons. The material sequenced was peripheral blood. These TCRs come from a man in his forties or fifties with Graves' ophthalmopathy. Both conserved end residues are part of each CDR3. A D gene is named only where the DNA matches it firmly. The size entry is marked missing in some rows and otherwise reads once, few, many or a size class.

d_call,v_call,clone_size,j_call,cdr3_length,cdr3_aa
.,TRBV30,many,TRBJ1-2,13,CAWTRRSNYGYTF
.,TRBV24-1,many,TRBJ2-5,15,CATSPGRGVKETQYF
.,TRBV12-3/TRBV12-4,once,TRBJ1-2,14,CASSEDLGNYGYTF
.,TRBV12-3/TRBV12-4,many,TRBJ2-5,12,CASSFNQETQYF
.,TRBV27,.,TRBJ1-6,14,CASTGDSRNSPLHF
.,TRBV29-1,.,TRBJ1-2,12,CSVEDRNYGYTF
.,TRBV6-2/TRBV6-3,many,TRBJ2-7,15,CASSYSPMGSYEQYF
TRBD1,TRBV20-1,.,TRBJ1-6,17,CSARERQGSSYNSPLHF
TRBD2,TRBV19,many,TRBJ2-7,14,CASSVLAGFYEQYF
TRBD2,TRBV28,many,TRBJ2-2,16,CASSLPSGRITGELFF
TRBD1,TRBV28,once,TRBJ2-7,14,CASSLDRVMDEQYF
TRBD2,TRBV20-1,.,TRBJ2-5,16,CSARVPSGSEVETQYF
.,TRBV15,.,TRBJ2-7,13,CATSREAGAEQYF
TRBD1,TRBV28,many,TRBJ2-7,15,CASTSPGQRENEQYF
.,TRBV28,many,TRBJ1-3,15,CASSLWLRTGNTIYF
.,TRBV5-4,.,TRBJ2-7,13,CASSLAGRYEQYF
TRBD2,TRBV6-2/TRBV6-3,many,TRBJ2-5,15,CASSYSRTRRETQYF
.,TRBV19,many,TRBJ2-1,14,CASSPITQSDEQFF
.,TRBV28,many,TRBJ2-7,14,CASSLGTTPLEQYF
.,TRBV4-1,many,TRBJ2-2,17,CASSQLSYTTNTGELFF
TRBD1,TRBV28,many,TRBJ2-5,14,CASRVGTVQETQYF
.,TRBV12-3/TRBV12-4,.,TRBJ2-5,15,CASRPGFQREETQYF
.,TRBV6-2/TRBV6-3,.,TRBJ1-2,12,CASRTGSSGYTF
.,TRBV28,many,TRBJ1-1,13,CASSHPGGEVAFF
TRBD1,TRBV11-2,many,TRBJ2-7,16,CASSFRDRGGGYEQYF
TRBD2,TRBV6-1,once,TRBJ2-7,15,CASSKLAGVTYEQYF
.,TRBV6-1,.,TRBJ1-1,15,CASSRRRNLGSEAFF
.,TRBV11-3,many,TRBJ2-5,14,CASSFRHGQETQYF
TRBD1,TRBV12-3/TRBV12-4,many,TRBJ1-2,16,CASSLSGTGHNYGYTF
TRBD2,TRBV12-3/TRBV12-4,.,TRBJ2-7,16,CASSLRGLAWSYEQYF
.,TRBV6-2/TRBV6-3,.,TRBJ1-6,15,CASSPYRIVNSPLHF
.,TRBV4-1,many,TRBJ2-7,14,CASSPVQSEYEQYF
.,TRBV6-5,many,TRBJ2-7,12,CASTSEGGEQYF
TRBD2,TRBV9,many,TRBJ2-7,16,CASSGGLAGEAHEQYF
.,TRBV28,.,TRBJ1-3,15,CASSLSLYSGNTIYF
TRBD2,TRBV30,many,TRBJ2-5,13,CAWTSGSQETQYF
.,TRBV6-5,many,TRBJ1-2,16,CASARSSGASDYGYTF
.,TRBV6-5,.,TRBJ1-2,14,CASSWSGGPYGYTF
.,TRBV18,.,TRBJ1-1,14,CASSPLGGDTEAFF
.,TRBV2,many,TRBJ1-6,13,CASTRSENSPLHF
TRBD2,TRBV11-2,many,.,16,CASSSLGGTSGPEQFF
.,TRBV6-5,.,TRBJ1-1,13,CASSYVNRVEAFF
.,TRBV6-1,.,TRBJ1-6,15,CASTQRGVGDSPLHF
.,TRBV29-1,many,TRBJ2-7,13,CSVTGISSYEQYF
.,TRBV7-9,many,TRBJ1-3,15,CASSGDIYSGNTIYF
.,TRBV6-2/TRBV6-3,.,TRBJ1-2,13,CASSQHETYGYTF
TRBD2,TRBV6-1,.,TRBJ2-2,18,CASSEEDSGGPITGELFF
.,TRBV6-1,.,TRBJ1-5,12,CASRPWNQPQHF
TRBD1,TRBV12-3/TRBV12-4,.,TRBJ1-2,15,CASSNPGQGGYGYTF
.,TRBV11-2,many,TRBJ1-5,13,CASSLWADQPQHF
TRBD2,TRBV20-1,many,TRBJ2-3,16,CTTKDGGRSPTDTQYF
TRBD2,TRBV6-2/TRBV6-3,.,TRBJ2-7,14,CASSYRGGAYEQYF